Listed here is a single T cell receptor beta chain. Its specificity is unknown. The CDR3 runs to 16 residues. Germline CDR1 and CDR2: MNHNS and SASEGT. The V end lost 2 bases, the J end lost 3 bases, and 16 bases lay between the germline ends. Generated by immunoSEQ multiplex PCR, the TCRdb table keeps only in-frame clones and is missing some. Of approximately 85,000 clones listed, about 91% are singletons. The sample originates from a study of graft-versus-host responses after intestinal transplantation. For the study at large: Recipients had transplants, and these were multivisceral, liver-intestinal, or isolated intestinal. Anti-thymocyte globulin was used for induction in all recipients, who then took tacrolimus and steroids for roughly three years.

V gene TRBV6-1 combines with J gene TRBJ2-5, with D perhaps matching TRBD1 or TRBD2 (5 bases each). The material sequenced was unstimulated CD8+ T cells sorted from spleen or lymph node cells, taken before transplant. The TCR was taken from a human donor who was the organ donor for an intestinal transplant. The CDR3 loop reads CASSESGLAPEETQYF. CDR3 nucleotides: TGTGCCAGCAGTGAATCAGGGCTAGCCCCCGAAGAGACCCAGTACTTC.